This TCR beta chain stems from a study of beta chain features in type 1 diabetes. This clone was seen a handful of times. Antigen specificity is unknown. The V gene's germline CDR1 is SGHRS and CDR2 YFSETQ. V lost 0 bases and J lost 8; bases outside the gene matches: 6. The CDR3 covers 15 residues. Overall study results and limits: Naive, central memory and Treg TCRB repertoires appeared more alike in patients than in healthy donors. Although PCR might favor shorter templates, it would do so equally in patients and controls. There was a moderate but significant shortening of TCRB CDR3s in all four CD4+ subsets of Type 1 diabetes patients.

Post-sort purity exceeded 95% for all sorted populations. Every bit of the isolated RNA underwent reverse transcription, so sequencing read expressed TCRB transcripts. Generated by immunoSEQ multiplex PCR, the TCRdb table keeps only in-frame clones and is missing some. The repertoire holds a few hundred thousand clones, approximately 15% seen once, with 0.015% to 0.02% in the top ten. The genes are TRBV5-1 and TRBJ2-1, with TRBD1 matching over 9 bases. This clonotype was obtained from a man between 25 and 39 years old with type 1 diabetes. Sequenced material: naive CD4+ T cells from blood. The CDR3: CASSLDGQGIHEQFF. The CDR3 region has the DNA TGCGCCAGCAGCTTGGATGGACAGGGGATTCATGAGCAGTTCTTC.